This T cell receptor beta chain was captured by sequencing in a study of blood T cell repertoires in COVID-19. On the study more broadly: Sites across the United States, Italy and Spain contributed samples from acute and convalescent COVID-19. From T cells, B-cell-depleted T cells, or PBMCs came the material, which was cDNA or gDNA.

With 7 bases removed from V and 6 bases from J, the gap between germline ends came to 14 bases. The CDR3 contains 13 residues. Per the study methods: Cell counts per sample came from amplifying reference gene primers. Some clones are missing from TCRdb's copy, which holds only in-frame ones; the method was immunoSEQ multiplex PCR. That table gives V, J and clone size, and the DNA gave D and trimming. Of about 180,000 clones in the sample, under 90% were seen once. This chain connects TRBV12-3 or TRBV12-4 to TRBJ2-3, with a weak D call TRBD2 (5 bases). The receptor comes from a person in their 70s with COVID-19, enrolled during active disease. Sequencing was performed on peripheral blood. The CDR3 is CASNPEGRDTQYF. The DNA of the CDR3 is TGTGCCAGCAATCCAGAGGGCCGTGATACGCAGTATTTT.